Sequencing of this TCR beta chain was carried out in a study of Graves' ophthalmopathy and Graves' hyperthyroidism. The length of the CDR3 is 14 residues. V was clipped by 5 bases and J by 5 bases; unmatched bases: 4. CDR1 and CDR2 from the germline V gene are SEHNR and FQNEAQ (reference sequence). From RNA, the CDR3 regions of TCR beta chains were amplified and sequenced. HTBI primers primed a first-round RT-PCR, and a second-round multiplex PCR followed. TCRdb itself ran the multiplex PCR reads through MiXCR, one entry per CDR3 protein. In the table there are more than 1,000,000 distinct CDR3 sequences, 35% to 40% of which are singletons. Study-wide results and limits: Classification of ophthalmopathy versus stable hyperthyroidism by a 13-signature model yielded around 91% sensitivity and just under 84% specificity.

People with hyperthyroidism were aged 18 to 65 and newly diagnosed, under 2 months' duration. Certain patients, namely those with other autoimmune diseases, uncontrolled infections, pregnancy or lactation, were excluded. Orbital computed tomography and thyroid ultrasound, along with TRAb, serum thyroxine and clinical symptoms, underpinned diagnosis. This clonotype came up many times. Its antigen remains unknown. Sequencing was done on a sample of peripheral blood or thyroid tissue (not recorded which). The sequence was obtained from an adult man with Graves' hyperthyroidism. J is TRBJ1-4 and V is TRBV7-9, with 8 nucleotides matching TRBD1. The CDR3 DNA sequence: TGTGCCAGCAGCCAGGCAGGGGGCAATGAAAAACTGTTTTTT. Translated, it gives CASSQAGGNEKLFF.